This is a list of T cell receptor beta chains from one sample in a study of blood T cell repertoires in COVID-19. The method was immunoSEQ multiplex PCR; TCRdb's version includes in-frame clones alone and lacks a portion of them. The table includes about 200,000 clones, 82% detected once. The sequencing input was peripheral blood. The receptors were gathered from a human donor with acute or convalescent COVID-19. The donor label of this sample is uncertain. The CDR3 runs from the conserved cysteine through the conserved F or W. The order of the fields is J gene, clone size, D gene, V gene, CDR3 DNA, CDR3 protein. A D gene is named only where the DNA matches it firmly. Rows may omit the clone size; those that give it use once, few, many or a size class.

TRBJ2-7 | - | - | TRBV5-1 | TGCGCCAGCAGCCTTACTAGCTTCTCCTACGAGCAGTACTTC | CASSLTSFSYEQYF
TRBJ2-1 | - | TRBD2 | TRBV7-8 | TGTGCCAGCAGCTTAGAGCGACTAGCGGGGAATGAGCAGTTCTTC | CASSLERLAGNEQFF
TRBJ1-5 | - | TRBD1 | TRBV27 | TGTGCCAGCAGTTCCTGGACAGGGATTTATAGCAATCAGCCCCAGCATTTT | CASSSWTGIYSNQPQHF
TRBJ2-7 | - | - | TRBV5-1 | TGCGCCAGCAGCCCCGAGGAGCGGACGGCCTACGAGCAGTACTTC | CASSPEERTAYEQYF
TRBJ1-4 | once | TRBD1 | TRBV28 | TGTGCCAGCAGTTTATCGGCAGGGGGAGGTGAAAAACTGTTTTTT | CASSLSAGGGEKLFF
TRBJ2-1 | - | - | TRBV2 | TGTGCCAGCAGCGGGACTCCTCGAGTTATTGACAATAAGCAGTTCTTC | CASSGTPRVIDNKQFF
TRBJ2-7 | - | - | TRBV7-2 | TGTGCCAGCAGCCTACTACAGGGCCCTTACGAGCAGTACTTC | CASSLLQGPYEQYF
TRBJ2-5 | - | - | TRBV7-9 | TGTGCCAGCAGCTTCTGGACAATCCAAGAGACCCAGTACTTC | CASSFWTIQETQYF
TRBJ2-3 | - | TRBD2 | TRBV28 | TGTGCCAGCACCCGGGGGGGAGGGCCGAAAGATACGCAGTATTTT | CASTRGGGPKDTQYF
TRBJ2-2 | - | TRBD1 | TRBV6-1 | TGTGCCAGCAGTGGACCCCGACAGGGTCCCTATTCGAGGGGGGAGCTGTTTTTT | CASSGPRQGPYSRGELFF
TRBJ2-5 | - | TRBD2 | TRBV30 | TGTGCCTGGAGTGTCCCCACCGCCGGGAGGGAGACCCAGTACTTC | CAWSVPTAGRETQYF
TRBJ1-4 | - | - | TRBV7-2 | TGTGCCAGCAGCTGGGCGGGGATCGGGGATGAAAAACTGTTTTTT | CASSWAGIGDEKLFF
TRBJ2-1 | - | TRBD1 | TRBV6-6 | TGTGCCAGCAGTCCGGACAGGGTTAACTACAATGAGCAGTTCTTC | CASSPDRVNYNEQFF
TRBJ2-1 | once | TRBD2 | TRBV30 | TGTGCCTGGAAAGGGACTAGCTCCGGGGGTGAGCAGTTCTTC | CAWKGTSSGGEQFF
TRBJ2-7 | - | TRBD2 | TRBV15 | TGTGCCACCAGCAGAGATTTCTCGGGAGGGGGCTCCTACGAGCAGTACTTC | CATSRDFSGGGSYEQYF
TRBJ2-2 | - | TRBD2 | TRBV6-5 | TGTGCCAGCAGCGGGAGGGCCCCCATCGGGGAGCTGTTTTTT | CASSGRAPIGELFF
TRBJ1-1 | few | TRBD1 | TRBV5-1 | TGCGCCAGCAGCTTGAGGGGGCAAGGTGAAGCTTTCTTT | CASSLRGQGEAFF
TRBJ2-2 | - | - | TRBV11-1 | TGTGCCAGCAGCTTTTCAGGCACCGGGGAGCTGTTTTTT | CASSFSGTGELFF
TRBJ2-1 | - | TRBD2 | TRBV7-6 | TGTGCCAGCAGCCGCCGACTAGCGGGAATGTATGAGCAGTTCTTC | CASSRRLAGMYEQFF
TRBJ1-6 | - | TRBD1 | TRBV3-1/TRBV3-2 | TGTGCCAGCAGCCAGGCCGGACAGGTCCGCTATAATTCACCCCTCCACTTT | CASSQAGQVRYNSPLHF
TRBJ2-1 | - | TRBD2 | TRBV28 | TGTGCCAGCAGTCCGCTAGCGGGGGGAGCTCATGAGCAGTTCTTC | CASSPLAGGAHEQFF
TRBJ2-3 | - | - | TRBV5-5 | TGTGCCAGCAGCTTGGACGGTTCGGGAGCGACAGATACGCAGTATTTT | CASSLDGSGATDTQYF
TRBJ1-2 | - | - | TRBV21-1 | TGTGCCAGCAGCAAAGCACAGGGCTCGAGGGGCTACACCTTC | CASSKAQGSRGYTF
TRBJ2-1 | - | - | TRBV4-2 | TGTGCCAGCAGCCAAGCAGGGCACAATGAGCAGTTCTTC | CASSQAGHNEQFF
TRBJ1-5 | - | - | TRBV7-2 | TGTGCCAGCAGCTTGCGAGGGCAAAGAAATCAGCCCCAGCATTTT | CASSLRGQRNQPQHF
TRBJ1-1 | - | - | TRBV7-2 | TGTGCCAGCAGCTTTTCCGGGGGGGGCACTGAAGCTTTCTTT | CASSFSGGGTEAFF
TRBJ2-6 | - | - | TRBV4-2 | TGTGCCAGCAGCCAAGAGGACAGCTCTGGGGCCAACGTCCTGACTTTC | CASSQEDSSGANVLTF
TRBJ2-1 | - | - | TRBV5-1 | TGCGCCAGCAGCTTTAAAGGAGTTGAGCAGTTCTTC | CASSFKGVEQFF
TRBJ1-2 | - | TRBD1 | TRBV11-2 | TGTGCCAGCAGCTTGGCAGGGGGGTTGGATGGCTACACCTTC | CASSLAGGLDGYTF
TRBJ2-7 | - | TRBD2 | TRBV5-1 | TGCGCCAGCAGCTCCCGTCCCTATAGCGGGCAATCCTACGAGCAGTACTTC | CASSSRPYSGQSYEQYF
TRBJ2-1 | once | TRBD2 | TRBV7-8 | TGTGCCAGCAGCTTACGTCCGGGAGGGTACAATGAGCAGTTCTTC | CASSLRPGGYNEQFF
TRBJ2-1 | - | - | TRBV3-1/TRBV3-2 | TGTGCCAGCAGCGCAAGGAGAACGGGTATCGGGGTTTACAATGAGCAGTTCTTC | CASSARRTGIGVYNEQFF
TRBJ2-1 | - | - | TRBV11-3 | TGTGCCAGCAGCCCAGGGGCAAAGAGCTCCTACAATGAGCAGTTCTTC | CASSPGAKSSYNEQFF
TRBJ1-1 | - | TRBD1 | TRBV4-1 | TGCGCCAGCCACCGGTCCGCGGGGACAGGGGGCTGGAACACTGAAGCTTTCTTT | CASHRSAGTGGWNTEAFF
TRBJ2-5 | - | - | TRBV5-5 | TGTGCCAGCAGCTTGGGGGAGGTCCTCAGAGAGACCCAGTACTTC | CASSLGEVLRETQYF
TRBJ2-7 | - | TRBD2 | TRBV2 | TGTGCCAGCAGGGAACCGGGACTAGCGGGTGCCTCCTACGAGCAGTACTTC | CASREPGLAGASYEQYF
TRBJ1-4 | few | - | TRBV6-2/TRBV6-3 | TGTGCCAGCAGCCACCTCGCCGCGGTTGAAAAACTGTTTTTT | CASSHLAAVEKLFF
TRBJ2-2 | once | - | TRBV11-2 | TGTGCCAGCACTCTTGAGGGGGGGCTCTCCACCGGGGAGCTGTTTTTT | CASTLEGGLSTGELFF
TRBJ2-1 | once | TRBD2 | TRBV10-1 | TGCGCCAGCAGTGAGGGGACTAGCGGGAGGTCCTACAATGAGCAGTTCTTC | CASSEGTSGRSYNEQFF
TRBJ2-7 | - | TRBD1 | TRBV6-1 | TGTGCCAGCAGTGTTACCCCAACCGGGACAGGGGCCTACGAGCAGTACTTC | CASSVTPTGTGAYEQYF
TRBJ2-7 | - | TRBD2 | TRBV7-2 | TGTGCCAGCAGCTTAGGAGGACTAGGCTCCTACGAGCAGTACTTC | CASSLGGLGSYEQYF
TRBJ2-7 | - | - | TRBV27 | TGTGCCAGCAGTTTATCCCCAACGGGAGAGGTAGACGAGCAGTACTTC | CASSLSPTGEVDEQYF
TRBJ2-7 | few | - | TRBV6-5 | TGTGCCAGCAGTTACGGGACTGCTGGGGGCGAGCAGTACTTC | CASSYGTAGGEQYF
TRBJ1-4 | - | - | TRBV6-5 | TGTGCCAGCAGTTACAACGGGGAAAAACTGTTTTTT | CASSYNGEKLFF
TRBJ2-7 | - | TRBD2 | TRBV5-5 | TGTGCCAGCAGCTTGGACACTAGCGGGACGACTACCTCCTACGAGCAGTACTTC | CASSLDTSGTTTSYEQYF
TRBJ1-5 | - | - | TRBV27 | TGTGCCAGCAGTCGACACCAGGAGGGTCAGCCCCAGCATTTT | CASSRHQEGQPQHF
TRBJ2-5 | - | TRBD1 | TRBV6-1 | TGTGCCAGCAGTGAACAGGACAGGTATCCGGAGACCCAGTACTTC | CASSEQDRYPETQYF
TRBJ2-7 | - | TRBD2 | TRBV5-1 | TGCGCCAGCAGCTTGGGCGTAGCGGGAGTAGACTACGAGCAGTACTTC | CASSLGVAGVDYEQYF
TRBJ2-3 | medium-sized | TRBD2 | TRBV3-1/TRBV3-2 | TGTGCCAGCAGCCAAGATCGGCCGGGAGGGACAGATACGCAGTATTTT | CASSQDRPGGTDTQYF
TRBJ1-4 | - | TRBD1 | TRBV5-6 | TGTGCCAGCAGCTGGGGACAGGGAGAAAAACTGTTTTTT | CASSWGQGEKLFF
TRBJ2-7 | - | TRBD2 | TRBV27 | TGTGCCAGCAGTTTTTTTGGGACTAGCGGGAGTGGCGACGAGCAGTACTTC | CASSFFGTSGSGDEQYF
TRBJ2-7 | few | - | TRBV6-6 | TGTGCCAGCAGTTACTCGGCCCTGTCGGGGGAGCAGTACTTC | CASSYSALSGEQYF
TRBJ1-6 | - | - | TRBV7-6 | TGTGCCAGCAGCTCACAGGGAGAGGATTCACCCCTCCACTTT | CASSSQGEDSPLHF
TRBJ2-3 | - | TRBD1 | TRBV29-1 | TGCAGCGTAGAACAGGGGGCAGATACGCAGTATTTT | CSVEQGADTQYF
TRBJ1-3 | - | - | TRBV29-1 | TGCAGCGGGGCTAAGGGGGCTGGAAACACCATATATTTT | CSGAKGAGNTIYF
TRBJ2-1 | - | - | TRBV12-2 | TGTGCAAGTCCCCTTAAATACTCCTACAATGAGCAGTTCTTC | CASPLKYSYNEQFF
TRBJ1-1 | - | - | TRBV30 | TGTGCCTGTATACAGGGTGTGGCTGAAGCTTTCTTT | CACIQGVAEAFF